One TCR beta chain is described in this entry. This CDR3 is 18 amino acids long. V was pared by 5 bases and J by 2 bases, with 21 bases between. Germline values: CDR1 SGHVS, CDR2 FQNEAQ. Cohorts were based on clinical histories the participants reported. The data belong to a study of blood T cell repertoires in COVID-19. As for the study in general: The study drew acute and convalescent COVID-19 samples from the United States, Italy and Spain. T cells, B-cell-depleted T cells, or PBMCs provided the cDNA or gDNA that served as material.

Authors' processing steps: Counts of nucleated cells, estimated from reference gene primer amplification, were obtained. The assay was immunoSEQ multiplex PCR, and TCRdb's table has in-frame clones only and misses some. V, J and clone size derive from that table, while D and trimming were established from the DNA sequence. The table lists some 200,000 clones, roughly 86% of them singletons, with 10% in the top ten. The rearrangement uses TRBV7-8 and TRBJ2-2; possible D gene TRBD1, 6 bases. Sequenced input: PBMCs or T cells enriched from blood (not recorded which). The clonotype comes from a man aged 18-30 years with acute COVID-19. The CDR3 DNA follows: TGTGCCAGCAGCCCCAATGTACTCAGGGGTATCAACACCGGGGAGCTGTTTTTT. This translates into CASSPNVLRGINTGELFF. Variable domain in full (rest from reference TRBV7-8 and TRBJ2-2): GAGVSQSPRYKVAKRGQDVALRCDPISGHVSLFWYQQALGQGPEFLTYFQNEAQLDKSGLPSDRFFAERPEGSVSTLKIQRTQQEDSAVYLCASSPNVLRGINTGELFFGEGSRLTVL.